This T cell receptor beta chain was obtained from a study of T-cell reconstitution after alpha-beta-depleted transplantation in children. The CDR3 extends over 16 amino acids. Germline assignment: CDR1 ENHRY and CDR2 SYGVKD. The J segment lost 8 bases and the V segment lost 4 bases, leaving 10 bases of the junction unmatched. This clonotype has more than one count but fewer than ten. Unique molecular identifiers were used to barcode this TCRbeta library. TCRdb processed the PCR reads anew with MiXCR; each CDR3 protein has one entry. Here the sample spans a few hundred thousand distinct CDR3 sequences, around 12% being singletons.

The specimen was PBMCs from the stem cell graft donor, collected from the stem cell graft. This receptor was taken from a human donor who donated a stem cell graft to a child with combined immunodeficiency. The chain links TRBV10-3 to TRBJ2-1, with 11 bases fitting TRBD2. The CDR3 loop is CAISGGGTSGGYEQFF. The DNA of the CDR3 is TGTGCCATCAGTGGGGGGGGGACTAGCGGTGGGTATGAGCAGTTCTTC.